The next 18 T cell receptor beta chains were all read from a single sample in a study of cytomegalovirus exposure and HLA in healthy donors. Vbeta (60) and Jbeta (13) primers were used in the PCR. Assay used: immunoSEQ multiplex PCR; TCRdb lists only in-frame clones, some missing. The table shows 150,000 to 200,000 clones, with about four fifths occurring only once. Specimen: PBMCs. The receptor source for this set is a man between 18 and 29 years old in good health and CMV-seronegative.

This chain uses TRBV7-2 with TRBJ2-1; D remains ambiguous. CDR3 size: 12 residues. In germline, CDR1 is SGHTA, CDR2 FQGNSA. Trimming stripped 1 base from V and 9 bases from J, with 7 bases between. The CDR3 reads CASSLVVSEQFF. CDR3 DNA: TGTGCCAGCAGCTTAGTGGTGAGTGAGCAGTTCTTC.

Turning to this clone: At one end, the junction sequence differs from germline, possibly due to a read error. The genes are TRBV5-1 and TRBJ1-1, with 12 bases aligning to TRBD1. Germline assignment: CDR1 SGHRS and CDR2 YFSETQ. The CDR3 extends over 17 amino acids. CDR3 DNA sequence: TGCGCCAGCAGCTTTGGGACAGGGGGCGAGAGGGGGGAGTTGATGGACTTT. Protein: CASSFGTGGERGELMDF. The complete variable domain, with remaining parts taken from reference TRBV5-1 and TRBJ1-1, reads KAGVTQTPRYLIKTRGQQVTLSCSPISGHRSVSWYQQTPGQGLQFLFEYFSETQRNKGNFPGRFSGRQFSNSRSEMNVSTLELGDSALYLCASSFGTGGERGELMDFGQGTRLTVV.

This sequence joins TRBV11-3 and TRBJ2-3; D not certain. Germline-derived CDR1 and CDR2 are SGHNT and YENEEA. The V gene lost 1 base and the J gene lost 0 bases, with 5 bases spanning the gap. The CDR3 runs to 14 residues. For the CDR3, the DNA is TGTGCCAGCAGCTTAGGACACAGCACAGATACGCAGTATTTT. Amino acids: CASSLGHSTDTQYF.

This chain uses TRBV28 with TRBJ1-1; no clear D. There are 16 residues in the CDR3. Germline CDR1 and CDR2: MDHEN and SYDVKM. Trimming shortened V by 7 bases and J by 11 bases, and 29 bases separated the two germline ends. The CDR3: CASTQPGGVTDLMAFF. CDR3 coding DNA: TGTGCCAGCACCCAACCCGGCGGGGTGACGGACTTGATGGCTTTCTTT.

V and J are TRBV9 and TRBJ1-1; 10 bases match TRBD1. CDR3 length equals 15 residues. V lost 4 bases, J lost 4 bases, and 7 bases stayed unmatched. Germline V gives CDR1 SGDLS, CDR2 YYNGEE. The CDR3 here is CASSPGQGVGTEAFF. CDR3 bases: TGTGCCAGCAGCCCTGGACAGGGGGTGGGCACTGAAGCTTTCTTT.

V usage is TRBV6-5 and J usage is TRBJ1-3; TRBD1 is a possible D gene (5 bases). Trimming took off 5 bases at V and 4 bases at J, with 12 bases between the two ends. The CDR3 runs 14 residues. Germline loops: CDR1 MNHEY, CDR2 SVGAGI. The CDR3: CASSSDSRGNTIYF. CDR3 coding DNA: TGTGCCAGCAGTAGTGACAGCCGCGGAAACACCATATATTTT.

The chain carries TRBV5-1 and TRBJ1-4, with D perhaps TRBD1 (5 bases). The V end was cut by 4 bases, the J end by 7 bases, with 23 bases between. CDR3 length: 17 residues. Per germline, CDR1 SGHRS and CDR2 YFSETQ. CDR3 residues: CASSRPPQGSEGEKLFF. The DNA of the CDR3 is TGCGCCAGCAGCCGACCTCCCCAGGGATCCGAAGGTGAAAAACTGTTTTTT.

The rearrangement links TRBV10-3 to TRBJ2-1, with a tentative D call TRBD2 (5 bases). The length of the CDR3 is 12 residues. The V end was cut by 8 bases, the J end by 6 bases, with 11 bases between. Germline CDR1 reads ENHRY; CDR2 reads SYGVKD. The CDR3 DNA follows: TGTGCCATCTCACCGGGGATCAATGAGCAGTTCTTC. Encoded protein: CAISPGINEQFF.

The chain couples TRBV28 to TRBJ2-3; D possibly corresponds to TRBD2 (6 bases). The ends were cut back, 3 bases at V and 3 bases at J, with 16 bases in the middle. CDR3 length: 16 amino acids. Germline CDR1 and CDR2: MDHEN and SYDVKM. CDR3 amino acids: CASSFLVPRGTDTQYF. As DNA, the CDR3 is TGTGCCAGCAGTTTCTTAGTCCCACGGGGGACAGATACGCAGTATTTT.

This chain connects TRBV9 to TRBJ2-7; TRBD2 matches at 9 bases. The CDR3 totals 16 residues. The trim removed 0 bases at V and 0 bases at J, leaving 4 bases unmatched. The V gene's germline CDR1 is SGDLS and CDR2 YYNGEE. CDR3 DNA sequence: TGTGCCAGCAGCGTAGCTGCGGGGGGGAACTCCTACGAGCAGTACTTC. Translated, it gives CASSVAAGGNSYEQYF.

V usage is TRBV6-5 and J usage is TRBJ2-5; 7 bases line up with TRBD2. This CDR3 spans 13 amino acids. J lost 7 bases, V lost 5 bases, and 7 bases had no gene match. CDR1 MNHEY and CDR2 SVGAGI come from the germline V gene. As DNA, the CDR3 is TGTGCCAGCAGTCCTCCGGGAGGAAGGACCCAGTACTTC. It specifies CASSPPGGRTQYF.

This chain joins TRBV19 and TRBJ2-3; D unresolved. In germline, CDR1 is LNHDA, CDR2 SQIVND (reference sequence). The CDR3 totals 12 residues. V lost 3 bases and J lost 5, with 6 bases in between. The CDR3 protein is CASSIRRDTQYF. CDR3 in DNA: TGTGCCAGTAGTATCCGGAGAGATACGCAGTATTTT.

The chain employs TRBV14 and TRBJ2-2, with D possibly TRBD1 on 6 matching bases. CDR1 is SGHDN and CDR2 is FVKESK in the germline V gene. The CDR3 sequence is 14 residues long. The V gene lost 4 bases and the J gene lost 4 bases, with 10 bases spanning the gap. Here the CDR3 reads CASSPGHFTGELFF. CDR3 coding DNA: TGTGCCAGCAGCCCGGGACACTTCACCGGGGAGCTGTTTTTT.

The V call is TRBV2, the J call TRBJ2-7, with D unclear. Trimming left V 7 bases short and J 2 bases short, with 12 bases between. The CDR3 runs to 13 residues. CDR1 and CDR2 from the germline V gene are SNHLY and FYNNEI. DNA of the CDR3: TGTGCCAGCAACAAGCGTATCGCCTACGAGCAGTACTTC. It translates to CASNKRIAYEQYF.

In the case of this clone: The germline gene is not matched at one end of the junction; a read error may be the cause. In DNA form, the CDR3 reads TGTTCCAGCAGCTTAGGTGCAGGGGGCAATAATTCACCCCTCCACTTT. Its protein product is CSSSLGAGGNNSPLHF. The chain combines TRBV7-9 with TRBJ1-6; TRBD1 matches 8 bases. In germline, CDR1 is SEHNR, CDR2 FQNEAQ (reference sequence). CDR3 length: 16 amino acids. Using reference TRBV7-9 and TRBJ1-6 for the parts outside the CDR3, the full variable domain is DTGVSQNPRHKITKRGQNVTFRCDPISEHNRLYWYRQTLGQGPEFLTYFQNEAQLEKSRLLSDRFSAERPKGSFSTLEIQRTEQGDSAMYLCSSSLGAGGNNSPLHFGNGTRLTVT.

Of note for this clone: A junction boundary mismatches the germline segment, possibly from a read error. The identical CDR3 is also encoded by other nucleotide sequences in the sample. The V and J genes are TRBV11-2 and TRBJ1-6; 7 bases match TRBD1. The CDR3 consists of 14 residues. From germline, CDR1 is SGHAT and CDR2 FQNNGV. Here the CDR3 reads CASSLRDSVSPLHF. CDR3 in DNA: TGCGCCAGCAGCTTACGGGACAGCGTCTCACCCCTCCACTTT.

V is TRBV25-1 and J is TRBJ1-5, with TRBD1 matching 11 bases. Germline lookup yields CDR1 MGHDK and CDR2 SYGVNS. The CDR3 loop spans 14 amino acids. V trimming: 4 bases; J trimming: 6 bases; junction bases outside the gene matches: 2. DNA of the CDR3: TGTGCCAGCAGTGGGGGGACAGGGGGTCAGCCCCAGCATTTT. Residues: CASSGGTGGQPQHF.

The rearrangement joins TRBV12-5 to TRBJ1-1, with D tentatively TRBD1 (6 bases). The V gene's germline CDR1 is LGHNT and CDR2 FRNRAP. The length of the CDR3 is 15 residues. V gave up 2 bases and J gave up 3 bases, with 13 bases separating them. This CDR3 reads CASGLTRHRDTEAFF. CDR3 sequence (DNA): TGTGCTAGTGGTTTGACTAGGCACAGGGACACTGAAGCTTTCTTT.